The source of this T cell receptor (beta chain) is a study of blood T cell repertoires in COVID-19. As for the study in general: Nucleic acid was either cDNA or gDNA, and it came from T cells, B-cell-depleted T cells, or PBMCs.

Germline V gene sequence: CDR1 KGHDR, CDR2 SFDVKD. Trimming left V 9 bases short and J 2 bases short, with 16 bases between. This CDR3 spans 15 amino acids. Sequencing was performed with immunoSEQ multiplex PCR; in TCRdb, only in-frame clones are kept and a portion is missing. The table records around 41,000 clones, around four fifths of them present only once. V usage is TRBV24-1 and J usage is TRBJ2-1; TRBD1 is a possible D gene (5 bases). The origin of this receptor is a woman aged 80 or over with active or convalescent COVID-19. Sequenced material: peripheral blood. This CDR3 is CATGVGQGTYNEQFF. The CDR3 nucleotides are TGTGCCACCGGCGTTGGGCAGGGAACCTACAATGAGCAGTTCTTC.